These 9 T cell receptor beta chains originate from one sample sequenced in a study of blood T cell repertoires in COVID-19. The table came from immunoSEQ multiplex PCR; TCRdb's copy has only in-frame clones and leaves some out. The repertoire includes about 200,000 clones, more than 80% of them detected once, and about 8.1% sits in the top ten. Input material: PBMCs or T cells enriched from blood (not recorded which). These receptors were obtained from a woman under 30 who had recovered from COVID-19.

The CDR3 sequence: CASSQGYRGTYGYTF. Here the CDR3 DNA reads TGTGCCAGCAGCCAAGGTTACAGGGGAACCTATGGCTACACCTTC. This chain links TRBV3-1 (or the pseudogene TRBV3-2) with TRBJ1-2, with 7 bases lining up with TRBD1. V lost 1 base and J lost 4; bases outside the gene matches: 6. Germline V lookup: CDR1 LGHDT, CDR2 YNNKEL (reference sequence). This CDR3 has 15 residues.

V and J are TRBV18 and TRBJ1-1, with D maybe TRBD1 (6 bases). V lost 0 bases, J lost 7 bases, and 12 bases lay in between. The CDR3 consists of 14 residues. Germline V gives CDR1 KGHSH, CDR2 LQKENI. The CDR3 region is CASSPPGVGGEAFF. CDR3 coding DNA: TGTGCCAGCTCACCACCGGGAGTAGGGGGTGAAGCTTTCTTT.

As regards this clone: Other DNA sequences from this sample encode an identical CDR3 as well. This chain links TRBV27 with TRBJ2-5; D gene unclear. Deletions cut 5 bases from V and 2 bases from J, with 9 bases between. The CDR3 spans 13 residues. The V gene's germline CDR1 is MNHEY and CDR2 SMNVEV (reference sequence). Here the CDR3 reads CASSPRWQETQYF. CDR3 in DNA: TGTGCCAGCAGTCCCAGATGGCAAGAGACCCAGTACTTC.

The chain joins TRBV5-4 to TRBJ2-5; 13 bases align to TRBD2. There are 15 residues in the CDR3. From germline, CDR1 is SGHNT and CDR2 YYREEE (reference sequence). With 1 base clipped from V and 4 bases from J, the junction kept 1 base outside the gene matches. The CDR3 DNA reads as TGTGCCAGCAGCTTGACTAGCGGGGGGGGAGAGACCCAGTACTTC. This translates into CASSLTSGGGETQYF.

The V and J genes are TRBV7-2 and TRBJ2-7; D perhaps matches TRBD1 (5 bases). Looked up from germline, CDR1 is SGHTA and CDR2 is FQGNSA. V lost 3 bases to trimming and J lost 0 bases, with 6 bases between them. CDR3 length equals 13 residues. DNA for the CDR3: TGTGCCAGCAGCTTTGACAGCTCCTACGAGCAGTACTTC. Translating gives CASSFDSSYEQYF.

The chain combines TRBV5-4 with TRBJ2-3, with TRBD2 identical over 12 bases. J gave up 6 bases and V 1 base, and 12 bases lay outside the gene matches. Germline CDR1 and CDR2: SGHNT and YYREEE (reference sequence). The CDR3 sequence is 18 residues long. The CDR3 sequence is CASSLRLAGGKGYDTQYF. In nucleotides, the CDR3 is TGTGCCAGCAGCTTGAGGCTAGCGGGGGGGAAGGGCTACGATACGCAGTATTTT.

The V and J genes are TRBV3-1 (or the pseudogene TRBV3-2) and TRBJ1-6, with 10 bases identical to TRBD1. The CDR3 totals 15 residues. Germline V gives CDR1 LGHDT, CDR2 YNNKEL (reference sequence). Trimming removed 1 base from V and 9 bases from J; junction bases left unmatched: 3. CDR3 bases: TGTGCCAGCAGCCAAGTCTGGACAGGGGGTTCACCCCTCCACTTT. It encodes CASSQVWTGGSPLHF.

The V call is TRBV13, the J call TRBJ2-3, with D possibly TRBD1 on 6 matching bases. Germline V gene data show CDR1 as PRHDT and CDR2 as FYEKMQ (reference sequence). Trimming took 0 bases from V and 0 from J, leaving 10 bases between them. The CDR3 consists of 16 residues. The CDR3 sequence is CASSLGLGTSTDTQYF. The DNA for the CDR3 is TGTGCCAGCAGCTTAGGCCTAGGGACAAGCACAGATACGCAGTATTTT.

The CDR3 DNA reads as TGTGCCAGTAGAAACCTACAGGGAGCCTACGAGCAGTACTTC. Protein product: CASRNLQGAYEQYF. The rearrangement uses TRBV19 and TRBJ2-7; D may be TRBD1 (6 bases). The CDR3 has 14 amino acids. The germline CDR1 and CDR2 sequences are LNHDA and SQIVND (reference sequence). V dropped 6 bases and J dropped 2 bases, with 14 bases sitting between them.